This TCR beta chain appears in the sequencing data of a study of beta chain features in type 1 diabetes. This clone has only a few counts. The antigen is unknown. Whole-study findings and limits: Patients with Type 1 diabetes showed moderately but significantly shorter TCRB CDR3s in all four CD4+ subsets. A potential PCR bias toward shorter templates would be equal in patient and control samples.

V lost 5 bases and J lost 4; bases outside the gene matches: 6. This CDR3 spans 15 amino acids. Germline V gene sequence: CDR1 MNHEY, CDR2 SMNVEV (reference sequence). Every bit of the isolated RNA underwent reverse transcription, so sequencing read expressed TCRB transcripts. Clones were read by immunoSEQ multiplex PCR, and TCRdb kept only the in-frame ones, dropping some. The table lists 300,000 to 450,000 clones, 10% to 15% of them singletons, with 0.0085% to 0.012% in the top ten. The V and J genes are TRBV27 and TRBJ1-1; 11 nucleotides line up with TRBD1. The TCR sequence derives from a woman aged 18 to 35 with type 1 diabetes. The sequencing sample was made of naive CD4+ T cells from blood. DNA of the CDR3: TGTGCCAGCAGTCCGGGGGACAGGGGGTTCACTGAAGCTTTCTTT. Its translation is CASSPGDRGFTEAFF.